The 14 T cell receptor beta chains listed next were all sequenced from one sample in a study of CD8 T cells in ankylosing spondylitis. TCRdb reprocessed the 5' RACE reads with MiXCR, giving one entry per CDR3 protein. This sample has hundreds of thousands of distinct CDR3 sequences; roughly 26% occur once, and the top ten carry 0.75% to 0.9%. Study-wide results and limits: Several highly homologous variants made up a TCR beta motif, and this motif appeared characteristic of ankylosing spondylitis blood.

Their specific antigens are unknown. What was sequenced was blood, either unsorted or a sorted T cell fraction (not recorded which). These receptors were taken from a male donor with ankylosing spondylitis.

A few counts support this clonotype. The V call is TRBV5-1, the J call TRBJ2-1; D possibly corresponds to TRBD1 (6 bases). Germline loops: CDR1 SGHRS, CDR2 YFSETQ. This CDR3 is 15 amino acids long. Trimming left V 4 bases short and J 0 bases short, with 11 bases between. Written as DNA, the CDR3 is TGCGCCAGCAGCGCGGACAGTAGCTCCTACAATGAGCAGTTCTTC. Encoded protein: CASSADSSSYNEQFF.

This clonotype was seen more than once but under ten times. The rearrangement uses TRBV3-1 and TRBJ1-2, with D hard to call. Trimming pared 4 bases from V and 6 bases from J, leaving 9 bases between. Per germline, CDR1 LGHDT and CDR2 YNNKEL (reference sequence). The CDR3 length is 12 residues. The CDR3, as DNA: TGTGCCAGCAGCCTTGCCCAGCATGGCTACACCTTC. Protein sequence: CASSLAQHGYTF.

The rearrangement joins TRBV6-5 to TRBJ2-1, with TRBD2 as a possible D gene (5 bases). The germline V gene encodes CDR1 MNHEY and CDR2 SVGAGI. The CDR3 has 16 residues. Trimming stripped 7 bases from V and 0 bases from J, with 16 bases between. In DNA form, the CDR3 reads TGTGCCAGCATTTCTGATAGCGCCAGCTCCTACAATGAGCAGTTCTTC. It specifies CASISDSASSYNEQFF.

The CDR3 region is CASSFGRVRDQPQHF. Written as DNA, the CDR3 is TGTGCCAGCAGCTTTGGCAGGGTCAGAGACCAGCCCCAGCATTTT. The rearrangement joins TRBV5-6 to TRBJ1-5, with D possibly matching TRBD1 (5 bases). The CDR3 totals 15 residues. V gave up 2 bases and J gave up 7 bases, with 16 bases separating them. The germline gives CDR1 SGHDT, CDR2 YYEEEE.

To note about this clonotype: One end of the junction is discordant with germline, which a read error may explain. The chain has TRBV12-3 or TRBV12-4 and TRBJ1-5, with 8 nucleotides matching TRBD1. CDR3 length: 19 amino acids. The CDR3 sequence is CTSSLKTGALAYSNQPQHF. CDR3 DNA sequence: TGTACCAGCAGTCTCAAGACAGGGGCCCTCGCTTATAGCAATCAGCCCCAGCATTTT.

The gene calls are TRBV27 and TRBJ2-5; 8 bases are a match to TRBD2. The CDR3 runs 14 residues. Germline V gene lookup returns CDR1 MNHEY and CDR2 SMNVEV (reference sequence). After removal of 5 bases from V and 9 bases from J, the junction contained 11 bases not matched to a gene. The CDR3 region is CASSPSASGWAQYF. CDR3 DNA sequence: TGTGCCAGCAGTCCCTCGGCTAGCGGGTGGGCCCAGTACTTC.

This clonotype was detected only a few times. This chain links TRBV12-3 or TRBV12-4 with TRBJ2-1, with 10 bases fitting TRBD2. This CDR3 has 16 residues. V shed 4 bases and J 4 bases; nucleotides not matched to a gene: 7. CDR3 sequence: CASSSLTSGSYNEQFF. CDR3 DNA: TGTGCCAGCAGTTCTCTGACTAGCGGGTCGTACAATGAGCAGTTCTTC.

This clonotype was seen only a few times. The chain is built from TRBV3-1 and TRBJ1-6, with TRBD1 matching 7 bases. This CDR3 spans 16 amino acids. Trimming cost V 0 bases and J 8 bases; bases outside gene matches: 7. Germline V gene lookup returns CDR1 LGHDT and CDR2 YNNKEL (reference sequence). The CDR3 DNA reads TGTGCCAGCAGCCAAGAGCGGACAGGCCCATATTCACCCCTCCACTTT. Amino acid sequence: CASSQERTGPYSPLHF.

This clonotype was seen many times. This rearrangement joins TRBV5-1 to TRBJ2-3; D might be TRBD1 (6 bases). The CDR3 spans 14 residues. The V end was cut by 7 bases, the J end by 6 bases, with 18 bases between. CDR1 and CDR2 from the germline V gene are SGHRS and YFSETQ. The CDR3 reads CASEIGTQRDTQYF. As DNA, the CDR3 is TGCGCCAGCGAAATAGGGACACAAAGGGATACGCAGTATTTT.

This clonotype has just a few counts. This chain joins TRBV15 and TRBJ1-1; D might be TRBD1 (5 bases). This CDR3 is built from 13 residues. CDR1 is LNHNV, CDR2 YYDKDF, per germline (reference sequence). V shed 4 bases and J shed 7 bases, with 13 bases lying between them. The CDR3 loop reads CATSTPNRFEAFF. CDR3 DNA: TGTGCCACCAGCACCCCAAACAGGTTTGAAGCTTTCTTT.

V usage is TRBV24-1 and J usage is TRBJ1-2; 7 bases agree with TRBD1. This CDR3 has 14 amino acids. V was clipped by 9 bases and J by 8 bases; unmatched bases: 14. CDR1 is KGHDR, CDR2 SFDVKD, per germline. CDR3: CATAGDSNRGGYTF. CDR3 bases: TGTGCCACCGCCGGGGACAGCAACAGGGGCGGCTACACCTTC.

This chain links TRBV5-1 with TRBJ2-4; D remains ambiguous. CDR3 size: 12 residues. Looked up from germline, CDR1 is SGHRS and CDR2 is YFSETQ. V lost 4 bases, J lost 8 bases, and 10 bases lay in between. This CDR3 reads CASSPLGDIQYF. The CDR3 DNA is TGCGCCAGCAGCCCGCTCGGAGACATTCAGTACTTC.

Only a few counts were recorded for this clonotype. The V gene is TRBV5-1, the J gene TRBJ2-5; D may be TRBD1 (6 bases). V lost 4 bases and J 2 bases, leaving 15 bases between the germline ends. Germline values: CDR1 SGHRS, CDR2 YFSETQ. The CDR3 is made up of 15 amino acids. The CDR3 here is CASSPSPGTQETQYF. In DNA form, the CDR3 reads TGCGCCAGCAGCCCGAGCCCCGGGACACAAGAGACCCAGTACTTC. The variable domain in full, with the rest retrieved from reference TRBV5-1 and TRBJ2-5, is KAGVTQTPRYLIKTRGQQVTLSCSPISGHRSVSWYQQTPGQGLQFLFEYFSETQRNKGNFPGRFSGRQFSNSRSEMNVSTLELGDSALYLCASSPSPGTQETQYFGPGTRLLVL.

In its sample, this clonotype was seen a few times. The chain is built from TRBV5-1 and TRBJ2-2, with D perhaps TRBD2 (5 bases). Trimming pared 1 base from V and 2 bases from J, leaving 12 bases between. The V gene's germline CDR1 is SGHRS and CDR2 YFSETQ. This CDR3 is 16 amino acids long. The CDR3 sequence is CASSLFLDSNTGELFF. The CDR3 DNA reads TGCGCCAGCAGCTTGTTTCTGGACTCAAACACCGGGGAGCTGTTTTTT. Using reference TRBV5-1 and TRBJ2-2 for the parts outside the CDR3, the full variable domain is KAGVTQTPRYLIKTRGQQVTLSCSPISGHRSVSWYQQTPGQGLQFLFEYFSETQRNKGNFPGRFSGRQFSNSRSEMNVSTLELGDSALYLCASSLFLDSNTGELFFGEGSRLTVL.